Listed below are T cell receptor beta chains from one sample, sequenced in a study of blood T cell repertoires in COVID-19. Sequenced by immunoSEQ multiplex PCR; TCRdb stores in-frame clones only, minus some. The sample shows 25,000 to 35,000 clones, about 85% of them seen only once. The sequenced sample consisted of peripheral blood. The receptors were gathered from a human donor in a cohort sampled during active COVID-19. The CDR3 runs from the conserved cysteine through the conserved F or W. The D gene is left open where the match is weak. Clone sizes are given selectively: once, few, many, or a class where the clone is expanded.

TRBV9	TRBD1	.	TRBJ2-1	CASSVRTGVINEQFF	TGTGCCAGCAGCGTAAGGACAGGGGTTATCAATGAGCAGTTCTTC
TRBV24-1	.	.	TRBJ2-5	CATSATGFQTQYF	TGTGCCACCAGTGCCACAGGGTTCCAGACCCAGTACTTC
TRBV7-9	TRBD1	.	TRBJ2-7	CASSPRGQRSYEQYF	TGTGCCAGCAGCCCCCGGGGACAGCGTAGCTACGAGCAGTACTTC
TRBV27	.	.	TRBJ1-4	CASSLSTYSNEKLFF	TGTGCCAGCAGTTTATCGACATACAGTAATGAAAAACTGTTTTTT
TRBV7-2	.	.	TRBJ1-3	CASSLAHGRVGNTIYF	TGTGCCAGCAGCTTAGCGCACGGCAGGGTAGGAAACACCATATATTTT
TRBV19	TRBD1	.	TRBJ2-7	CASSMGTGIYEQYF	TGTGCCAGTAGTATGGGGACAGGGATCTACGAGCAGTACTTC
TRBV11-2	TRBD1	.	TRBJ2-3	CASGLGQGAADTQYF	TGTGCCAGCGGGCTAGGACAGGGGGCCGCAGATACGCAGTATTTT
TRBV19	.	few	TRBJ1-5	CASSYSIQPQHF	TGTGCCAGTAGCTACAGCATTCAGCCCCAGCATTTT
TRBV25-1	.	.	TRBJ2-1	CASSETGFYNEQFF	TGTGCCAGCAGTGAAACAGGGTTTTACAATGAGCAGTTCTTC
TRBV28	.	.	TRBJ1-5	CATTQGVGQPQHF	TGTGCCACCACACAGGGAGTGGGTCAGCCCCAGCATTTT
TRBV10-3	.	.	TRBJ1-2	CAIQDPNYGYTF	TGTGCCATCCAGGATCCGAACTATGGCTACACCTTC
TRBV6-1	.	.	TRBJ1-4	CASSSVPVIEKLFF	TGTGCCAGCAGTTCCGTCCCGGTGATTGAAAAACTGTTTTTT
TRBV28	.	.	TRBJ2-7	CASKRHSEVYEQYF	TGTGCCAGCAAGAGGCACTCAGAAGTCTACGAGCAGTACTTC
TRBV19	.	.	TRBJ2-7	CASSIGDRRYEQYF	TGTGCCAGTAGTATAGGAGACAGGAGATACGAGCAGTACTTC
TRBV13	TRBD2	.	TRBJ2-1	CASSPRLALEQFF	TGTGCCAGCAGCCCACGACTAGCTTTAGAGCAGTTCTTC
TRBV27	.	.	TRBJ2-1	CASSPTHGTYNEQFF	TGTGCCAGCAGTCCCACTCACGGGACCTACAATGAGCAGTTCTTC
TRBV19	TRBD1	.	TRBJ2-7	CASSSRTGVYEQYF	TGTGCCAGTAGTAGTCGGACAGGGGTCTACGAGCAGTACTTC
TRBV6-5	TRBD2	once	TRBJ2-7	CASRRLSGNYEQYF	TGTGCCAGCAGGCGACTTAGCGGGAACTACGAGCAGTACTTC
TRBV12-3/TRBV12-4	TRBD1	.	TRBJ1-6	CASSRQGDSPLHF	TGTGCCAGCAGTCGACAGGGGGATTCACCCCTCCACTTT
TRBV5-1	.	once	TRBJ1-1	CASSLANRENTEAFF	TGCGCCAGCAGCTTGGCGAATCGAGAGAACACTGAAGCTTTCTTT
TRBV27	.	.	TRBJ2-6	CASMKGAVGGGANVLTF	TGTGCCAGCATGAAGGGGGCGGTGGGAGGTGGGGCCAACGTCCTGACTTTC
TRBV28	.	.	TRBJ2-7	CASSLPTSSGYEQYF	TGTGCCAGCAGCCTACCCACTAGTTCCGGCTACGAGCAGTACTTC
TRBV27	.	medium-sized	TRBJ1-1	CASSLSARGATEAFF	TGTGCCAGCAGTTTATCGGCCAGGGGAGCAACTGAAGCTTTCTTT
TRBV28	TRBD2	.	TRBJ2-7	CASSLAAGGGEQYF	TGTGCCAGCAGTTTGGCGGCGGGAGGGGGAGAGCAGTACTTC
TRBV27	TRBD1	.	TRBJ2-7	CASRRTGSYEQYF	TGTGCCAGCAGACGGACAGGGTCCTACGAGCAGTACTTC
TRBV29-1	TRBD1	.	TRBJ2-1	CSVSGTGGYNEQFF	TGCAGCGTTTCCGGGACAGGGGGCTACAATGAGCAGTTCTTC